The entry that follows covers one TCR beta chain sequence. The antigen it recognizes is unknown. Qualities for individual bases were not recorded, and no much larger clone is one base off. One collaborating source in Seattle enrolled patients during active infection and followed them longitudinally through the course of disease. The collaborating institutions used their own protocols to collect whole blood in K2EDTA tubes. For TCRbeta analysis, collaborators shipped samples in one of three forms: frozen whole blood, isolated PBMCs, or DNA extracted from either of those sample types. The immunoSEQ Assay, a bias-controlled multiplex PCR, was used to amplify TCRbeta CDR3 regions from genomic DNA. For the original study's pipeline: The number of nucleated cells in each sample was estimated by amplification of reference gene primers within the assay. Sequence reads were collapsed and filtered to measure the absolute abundance of every unique TCRbeta CDR3 rearrangement. Productive Simpson clonality was computed per sample as the square root of Simpson's diversity index over productive rearrangements. Held by TCRdb, this immuneACCESS table contains in-frame sequences only and omits some clones. Under half of the omission traces to an unresolved V gene where checked; the cause of the rest is unknown. D and trimming come from the DNA, and the V and J calls and clone size come from that table. This sample is represented by 140,000 to 150,000 clones; 80% to 90% of them were singletons. The leading ten clones occupy roughly 13% of the sample.

The data originate from a study of blood T cell repertoires in COVID-19 (dated by TCRdb to 2020 to 2021). Notes on the research overall: The collaborator samples originated in the United States, Italy and Spain and spanned the acute and convalescent phases of COVID-19. Sample metadata almost always included a de-identified subject ID, COVID-19 status, age in years and sex. Samples came from the ongoing ImmuneRACE study (first 160 participants) plus 1,254 subjects from 6 global collaborators. The dataset comprised deeply sampled blood TCRbeta repertoires from subjects exposed to, actively infected with, or recovered from COVID-19. A freely available public database, intended as a resource for researchers studying the immune response to SARS-CoV-2, is where the repertoires were released. The material from the prospective study consisted of cDNA or gDNA derived from T cells, B-cell-depleted T cells, or PBMCs. Where HLA class I and class II types were available, the types were taken from metadata supplied by the sample provider, not from assay-based typing.

There are 15 amino acids in the CDR3, from cysteine to phenylalanine inclusive. Just CDR3 DNA is preserved here, 45 bases in frame from base 1. CDR1 KGHDR and CDR2 SFDVKD are derived from the germline V gene. V lost 4 bases and J lost 5 bases, and the count of bases not matched to a germline gene is 6. What the work shows at the level of the full study, not this receptor alone: Clinical and demographic metadata were provided uncurated, with the amount varying by source and participant.

The receptor comes from a man aged 18 to 29 with COVID-19, enrolled during active disease. The chain employs TRBV24-1 and TRBJ2-5, and 10 junctional nucleotides match TRBD1. The sample was peripheral blood. The CDR3 reads CATSDPGTGEETQYF. The sequence in DNA is TGTGCCACCAGTGACCCCGGGACAGGGGAGGAGACCCAGTACTTC.